This T cell receptor (beta chain) was sequenced for a study of spatial heterogeneity in lung cancer. By sample share, this clonotype is medium-sized. Its target is unknown. Findings of the study overall: The appearance of ubiquitous expanded tumor TCRs in blood was greater at resection than follow-up.

V lost 6 bases, J lost 2 bases, and 18 bases stayed unmatched. CDR3 length: 19 residues. Time point described: sample taken at primary tumor resection. TCRs were sequenced from unsorted whole RNA of tumor, nontumor lung or PBMC. Donors were about 70 untreated early-stage non-small cell lung cancer patients. TCRdb reprocessed the 5' RACE reads via MiXCR and lists one record per CDR3 protein. The sample holds some 12,000 distinct CDR3 sequences, 13% to 15% seen once. V and J are TRBV6-7 and TRBJ2-3, with 9 bases fitting TRBD2. TRBV6-7 is sorted into the ORF group, with uncertain function. Material: PBMCs, obtained at surgery. The clonotype was recovered from a female donor with early-stage non-small cell lung cancer. CDR3 DNA: TGTGCCAGCAGCCCCGATCGGCTAGCGGGGATAGGGTACACAGATACGCAGTATTTT. Translation gives CASSPDRLAGIGYTDTQYF.